This TCR beta chain was obtained from a study of control samples from healthy donors and cancer patients. The CDR3 extends over 13 amino acids. Germline-derived CDR1 and CDR2 are MNHEY and SVGAGI. The V and J ends lost 10 bases and 0 bases respectively, with 12 bases between them. Profiling relied on immunoSEQ multiplex PCR, and the TCRdb table lists in-frame clones only, not all of them. The sample shows 120,000 or so clones, approximately 87% of them seen only once. Sequencing was performed on blood. The sequence came from a man in his 60s in good health. This chain uses TRBV6-5 with TRBJ1-2; perhaps TRBD1 as D (6 bases). CDR3 amino acids: CATRTVANYGYTF. Written as DNA, the CDR3 is TGTGCCACCCGGACAGTCGCTAACTATGGCTACACCTTC.